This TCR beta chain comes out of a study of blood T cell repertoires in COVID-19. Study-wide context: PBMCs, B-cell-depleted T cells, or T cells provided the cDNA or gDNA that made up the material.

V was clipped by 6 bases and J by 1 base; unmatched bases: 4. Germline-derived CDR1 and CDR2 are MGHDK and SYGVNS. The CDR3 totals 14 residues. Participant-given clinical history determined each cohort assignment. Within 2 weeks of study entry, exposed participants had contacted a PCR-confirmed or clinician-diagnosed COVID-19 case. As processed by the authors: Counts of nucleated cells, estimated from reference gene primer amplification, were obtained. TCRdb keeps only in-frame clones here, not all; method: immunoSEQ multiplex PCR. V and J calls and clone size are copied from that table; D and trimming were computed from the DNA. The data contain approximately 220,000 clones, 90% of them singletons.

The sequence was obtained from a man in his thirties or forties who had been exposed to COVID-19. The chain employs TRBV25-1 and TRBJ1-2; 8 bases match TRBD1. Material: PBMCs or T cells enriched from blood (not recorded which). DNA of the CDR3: TGTGCCAGCAGGGGACAGGAGGGTAACTATGGCTACACCTTC. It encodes CASRGQEGNYGYTF.